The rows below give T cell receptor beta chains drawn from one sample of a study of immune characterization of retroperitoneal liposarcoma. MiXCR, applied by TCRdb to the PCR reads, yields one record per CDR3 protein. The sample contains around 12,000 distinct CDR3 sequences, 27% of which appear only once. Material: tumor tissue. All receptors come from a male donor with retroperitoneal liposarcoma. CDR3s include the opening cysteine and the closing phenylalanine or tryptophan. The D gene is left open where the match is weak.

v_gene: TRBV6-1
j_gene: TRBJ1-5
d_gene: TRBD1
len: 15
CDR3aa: CASTPGGGGNQPQHF

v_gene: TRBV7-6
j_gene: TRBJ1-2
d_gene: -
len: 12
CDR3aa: CASSAALGGYTF

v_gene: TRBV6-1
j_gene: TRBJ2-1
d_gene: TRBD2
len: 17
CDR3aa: CASIPRGLAGAQETQFF

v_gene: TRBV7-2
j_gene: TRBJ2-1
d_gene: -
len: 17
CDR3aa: CASSLARLVRAQETQFF

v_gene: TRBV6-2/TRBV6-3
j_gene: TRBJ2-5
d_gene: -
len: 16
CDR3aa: CASSYSKELLQETQYF

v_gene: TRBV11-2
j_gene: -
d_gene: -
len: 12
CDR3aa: CASSSRQYEQYF

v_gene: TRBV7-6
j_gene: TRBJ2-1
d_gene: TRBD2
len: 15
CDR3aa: CASSFGLSGGETQFF

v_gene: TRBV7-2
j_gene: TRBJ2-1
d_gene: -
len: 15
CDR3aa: CASSPRGKGADEQFF

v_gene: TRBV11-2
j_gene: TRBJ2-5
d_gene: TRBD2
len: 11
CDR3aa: CASSNSGTEYF

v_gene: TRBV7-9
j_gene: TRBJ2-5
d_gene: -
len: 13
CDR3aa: CASSHERSNEQYF

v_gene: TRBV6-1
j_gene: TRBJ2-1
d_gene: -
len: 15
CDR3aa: CASSETQGHYNEQFF

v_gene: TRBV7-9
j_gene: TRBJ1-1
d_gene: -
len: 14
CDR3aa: CASSLPPGNTEAFF

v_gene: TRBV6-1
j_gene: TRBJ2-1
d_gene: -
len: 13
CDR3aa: CASSEERGETQFF

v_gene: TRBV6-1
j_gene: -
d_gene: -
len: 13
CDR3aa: CASSPQGSYEQYF

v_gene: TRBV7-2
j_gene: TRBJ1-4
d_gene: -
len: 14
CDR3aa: CASSLDRSNEKLFF